These 24 T cell receptor beta chains originate from one sample sequenced in a study of CD8+ T cells in alopecia areata. cDNA prepared by RNA extraction and subsequent reverse transcription served as the template for sequencing. The method was immunoSEQ multiplex PCR; TCRdb's version includes in-frame clones alone and lacks a portion of them. The sample lists about 110,000 clones, less than 75% occurring once. The treatment is: oral pan-JAK inhibitor, 5-10 mg twice daily. This sample comprised CD8+ T cells sorted from blood, obtained at week 24, from a patient treated with tofacitinib. Receptor source: a human donor with alopecia areata.

J is TRBJ1-1 and V is TRBV13, with unresolved D. The CDR3 totals 13 residues. Germline lookup yields CDR1 PRHDT and CDR2 FYEKMQ (reference sequence). V was shortened by 3 bases and J by 7 bases, with 12 bases between the two germline ends. The CDR3 DNA is TGTGCCAGCAGCTTCGGCAGCGTGCTTGAAGCTTTCTTT. Its protein is CASSFGSVLEAFF.

The chain couples TRBV29-1 to TRBJ2-1, with D unclear. CDR3 length: 13 amino acids. The V end was cut by 5 bases, the J end by 5 bases, with 13 bases between. Germline V gene sequence: CDR1 SQVTM, CDR2 ANQGSEA. CDR3 in DNA: TGCAGCGTTATTAGCTCGTCCCACAATGAGCAGTTCTTC. Amino acid sequence: CSVISSSHNEQFF.

This clone was detected only a few times. V is TRBV15 and J is TRBJ2-2; tentative D call: TRBD1 (6 bases). From germline, CDR1 is LNHNV and CDR2 YYDKDF (reference sequence). The CDR3 extends over 14 amino acids. V gave up 8 bases and J gave up 1 base, with 11 bases separating them. This CDR3 reads CATSQGKNTGELFF. The CDR3 DNA reads TGTGCCACCTCACAGGGAAAGAACACCGGGGAGCTGTTTTTT. The whole variable domain, filled in from reference TRBV15 and TRBJ2-2, reads DAMVIQNPRYQVTQFGKPVTLSCSQTLNHNVMYWYQQKSSQAPKLLFHYYDKDFNNEADTPDNFQSRRPNTSFCFLDIRSPGLGDTAMYLCATSQGKNTGELFFGEGSRLTVL.

The V call is TRBV13, the J call TRBJ1-1, with D possibly being TRBD1 (6 bases). There are 14 residues in the CDR3. The germline V gene has CDR1 PRHDT and CDR2 FYEKMQ (reference sequence). V lost 5 bases and J lost 1, with 11 bases in between. DNA for the CDR3: TGTGCCAGCAGCCTGACAGGCGAGAACACTGAAGCTTTCTTT. The encoded protein is CASSLTGENTEAFF.

This sequence joins TRBV5-1 and TRBJ1-1; D call uncertain. Trimming took off 0 bases at V and 3 bases at J, with 15 bases between the two ends. Germline assignment: CDR1 SGHRS and CDR2 YFSETQ. The CDR3 is 16 residues long. The CDR3 DNA sequence: TGCGCCAGCAGCTTGGCCTCCCCAGGATCGGACACTGAAGCTTTCTTT. Amino acids: CASSLASPGSDTEAFF. The complete variable domain, with remaining parts taken from reference TRBV5-1 and TRBJ1-1, reads KAGVTQTPRYLIKTRGQQVTLSCSPISGHRSVSWYQQTPGQGLQFLFEYFSETQRNKGNFPGRFSGRQFSNSRSEMNVSTLELGDSALYLCASSLASPGSDTEAFFGQGTRLTVV.

The chain couples TRBV4-1 to TRBJ1-1; D uncertain. Germline V lookup: CDR1 MGHRA, CDR2 YSYEKL. The germline V and J ends were trimmed by 0 bases and 5 bases, with 7 bases remaining between them. CDR3 length equals 13 residues. The CDR3 DNA reads as TGCGCCAGCAGCCAAGATCGGGAAACTGAAGCTTTCTTT. Protein: CASSQDRETEAFF.

V gene TRBV5-6 combines with J gene TRBJ1-3, with TRBD1 as a possible D gene (5 bases). With 4 bases removed from V and 1 base from J, the gap between germline ends came to 15 bases. Germline lookup yields CDR1 SGHDT and CDR2 YYEEEE. The CDR3 runs to 16 residues. This CDR3 reads CASSDTGAQSGNTIYF. The CDR3 nucleotides are TGTGCCAGCAGCGACACCGGGGCACAATCTGGAAACACCATATATTTT.

The chain combines TRBV30 with TRBJ1-1; D gene unclear. CDR3 length: 12 amino acids. CDR1 and CDR2 (germline): GTSNPN, SVGIG (reference sequence). V was pared by 3 bases and J by 6 bases, with 11 bases between. This chain's CDR3 is CAWSPGVAEAFF. CDR3 nucleotide sequence: TGTGCCTGGAGCCCGGGAGTGGCTGAAGCTTTCTTT. Full variable domain (remainder filled in from reference TRBV30 and TRBJ1-1): SQTIHQWPATLVQPVGSPLSLECTVEGTSNPNLYWYRQAAGRGLQLLFYSVGIGQISSEVPQNLSASRPQDRQFILSSKKLLLSDSGFYLCAWSPGVAEAFFGQGTRLTVV.

The chain links TRBV13 to TRBJ2-1; maybe TRBD2 (7 bases). The CDR3 loop spans 16 amino acids. Germline V CDR1 and CDR2: PRHDT, FYEKMQ (reference sequence). Trimming took 1 base from V and 6 from J, leaving 16 bases between them. In DNA, the CDR3 is TGTGCCAGCAGCTTAGTAGGGGGGGCCAGGTTCAATGAGCAGTTCTTC. Encoded protein: CASSLVGGARFNEQFF.

The chain carries TRBV5-6 and TRBJ2-7; 8 positions agree with TRBD1. V lost 4 bases to trimming and J lost 1 base; unmatched junction nucleotides: 7. CDR1 is SGHDT, CDR2 YYEEEE, per germline. This CDR3 region has 15 residues. CDR3 nucleotide sequence: TGTGCCAGCAGCAAAGGACAGGGCTGGTCCTACGAGCAGTACTTC. Its protein product is CASSKGQGWSYEQYF. The whole variable domain, remainder taken from reference TRBV5-6 and TRBJ2-7, is DAGVTQSPTHLIKTRGQQVTLRCSPKSGHDTVSWYQQALGQGPQFIFQYYEEEERQRGNFPDRFSGHQFPNYSSELNVNALLLGDSALYLCASSKGQGWSYEQYFGPGTRLTVT.

The chain carries TRBV13 and TRBJ1-1, with D possibly matching TRBD1 (5 bases). This CDR3 contains 14 residues. The germline V gene has CDR1 PRHDT and CDR2 FYEKMQ (reference sequence). The V and J ends lost 2 bases and 7 bases respectively, with 14 bases between them. DNA for the CDR3: TGTGCCAGCAGCTTATATGGGACTGTGAGTGAAGCTTTCTTT. Translating it yields CASSLYGTVSEAFF.

The chain uses TRBV29-1 and TRBJ2-1, with D possibly matching TRBD1 (6 bases). Germline loops: CDR1 SQVTM, CDR2 ANQGSEA. The CDR3 covers 14 residues. V shed 6 bases and J shed 9 bases, with 21 bases lying between them. The CDR3 reads CSVGQLEELVEQFF. Here the CDR3 DNA reads TGCAGCGTCGGACAGCTAGAAGAATTAGTTGAGCAGTTCTTC.

A few counts support this clone. The chain couples TRBV27 to TRBJ2-3, with 7 positions matching TRBD1. Germline trimming cut 4 bases from V and 0 bases from J; bases unmatched to any gene: 4. CDR3 length equals 15 residues. Looked up from germline, CDR1 is MNHEY and CDR2 is SMNVEV (reference sequence). In nucleotides, the CDR3 is TGTGCCAGCAGTTCGGGACAGATTAGCACAGATACGCAGTATTTT. This codes for CASSSGQISTDTQYF.

This chain joins TRBV7-9 and TRBJ2-4; no reliable D call. In germline, CDR1 is SEHNR, CDR2 FQNEAQ (reference sequence). The length of the CDR3 is 16 residues. V was trimmed by 1 base and J by 0 bases, leaving 10 bases between them. The CDR3 DNA sequence: TGTGCCAGCAGCTTAGTGCAAGGATTAGCCAAAAACATTCAGTACTTC. Translated: CASSLVQGLAKNIQYF.

This clone was seen repeatedly, ten times or more. The rearrangement joins TRBV6-4 to TRBJ2-1; 8 nucleotides line up with TRBD1. CDR1 MRHNA and CDR2 SNTAGT come from the germline V gene. Losses at the gene ends were 6 bases for V and 8 bases for J; bases not matched to a gene: 9. The CDR3 totals 14 residues. The CDR3 DNA is TGTGCCAGCAGCCCGGGACAGGATGTCGATGAGCAGTTCTTC. It is translated as CASSPGQDVDEQFF.

Turning to this clone: Other DNA sequences within the sample encode an identical CDR3. The rearrangement uses TRBV11-2 and TRBJ2-5, with TRBD2 matching 9 bases. Germline CDR1 and CDR2: SGHAT and FQNNGV. This CDR3 is built from 15 residues. J was trimmed by 4 bases and V by 5 bases; bases with no gene match: 8. The CDR3 here is CASSPLAGGPETQYF. The CDR3 DNA reads as TGTGCCAGCAGCCCCCTGGCGGGGGGGCCAGAGACCCAGTACTTC.

This rearrangement joins TRBV6-5 to TRBJ2-6, with TRBD2 matching 7 bases. The CDR3 is 15 amino acids. Germline V gene data show CDR1 as MNHEY and CDR2 as SVGAGI. Trimming cost V 7 bases and J 3 bases; bases outside gene matches: 6. This CDR3 reads CASTTGGYGANVLTF. CDR3 coding DNA: TGTGCCAGCACCACCGGGGGGTATGGGGCCAACGTCCTGACTTTC.

The V call is TRBV4-1, the J call TRBJ1-1, with a possible D match to TRBD1 (6 bases). Germline CDR1 MGHRA, CDR2 YSYEKL. The CDR3 runs 16 residues. Trimming stripped 6 bases from V and 0 bases from J, with 17 bases between. This CDR3 reads CASRLGQGNLNTEAFF. CDR3 DNA: TGCGCCAGCAGATTAGGTCAGGGGAATTTGAACACTGAAGCTTTCTTT.

The gene calls are TRBV29-1 and TRBJ1-1; the D gene is possibly TRBD1 (6 bases). Per germline, CDR1 SQVTM and CDR2 ANQGSEA. The length of the CDR3 is 13 residues. The V gene lost 3 bases and the J gene lost 7 bases, with 15 bases spanning the gap. The CDR3 DNA sequence: TGCAGCGTTGAGGGGGCAGGGCCCCATGAAGCTTTCTTT. Protein: CSVEGAGPHEAFF.

This clone was seen a handful of times. The chain uses TRBV13 and TRBJ1-6; D uncertain. Deletions cut 0 bases from V and 7 bases from J, with 10 bases between. There are 15 residues in the CDR3. The germline V gene has CDR1 PRHDT and CDR2 FYEKMQ (reference sequence). The CDR3 is CASSLGWTANSPLHF. Here the CDR3 DNA reads TGTGCCAGCAGCTTAGGGTGGACCGCGAATTCACCCCTCCACTTT.

This clone was found a few times. V is TRBV29-1 and J is TRBJ2-3; no firm D call. Trimming removed 2 bases at V and 3 bases at J, with 3 bases between. CDR1 and CDR2 (germline): SQVTM, ANQGSEA. This CDR3 region has 11 residues. The CDR3 here is CSVERTDTQYF. CDR3 nucleotide sequence: TGCAGCGTTGAACGTACAGATACGCAGTATTTT.

CDR3 region: CASSLGGDAYNSPLHF. The CDR3 nucleotides read TGCGCCAGCAGCCTCGGAGGAGATGCCTATAATTCACCCCTCCACTTT. The chain recombines TRBV5-1 with TRBJ1-6, with D uncertain. Germline V gene sequence: CDR1 SGHRS, CDR2 YFSETQ. Trimming shortened V by 4 bases and J by 2 bases, and 13 bases separated the two germline ends. The CDR3 contains 16 residues.

This clone was seen only a few times. This sequence joins TRBV16 and TRBJ2-7, with TRBD2 identical over 9 bases. Germline CDR1 and CDR2: KGHSY and FQNENV. The junction had 11 bases not matched to a gene; V was cut back by 6 bases and J by 2 bases. This CDR3 is 16 amino acids long. Here the CDR3 reads CASSPLGTSSTYEQYF. CDR3 bases: TGTGCCAGCAGTCCTCTGGGGACTAGCAGCACCTACGAGCAGTACTTC. The variable domain in full, with the rest retrieved from reference TRBV16 and TRBJ2-7, is GEEVAQTPKHLVRGEGQKAKLYCAPIKGHSYVFWYQQVLKNEFKFLISFQNENVFDETGMPKERFSAKCLPNSPCSLEIQATKLEDSAVYFCASSPLGTSSTYEQYFGPGTRLTVT.

The chain uses TRBV14 and TRBJ2-1; D tentatively reads TRBD1 or TRBD2 (5 bases each). From germline, CDR1 is SGHDN and CDR2 FVKESK. V shed 4 bases and J shed 7 bases, with 17 bases lying between them. The CDR3 contains 15 residues. CDR3 residues: CASSPGTEGWNEQFF. The DNA of the CDR3 is TGTGCCAGCAGCCCGGGGACCGAGGGCTGGAATGAGCAGTTCTTC. Supplemented by reference TRBV14 and TRBJ2-1, the full variable domain reads EAGVTQFPSHSVIEKGQTVTLRCDPISGHDNLYWYRRVMGKEIKFLLHFVKESKQDESGMPNNRFLAERTGGTYSTLKVQPAELEDSGVYFCASSPGTEGWNEQFFGPGTRLTVL.